These 16 T cell receptor beta chains were sequenced from one sample in a study of T cells in Graves' hyperthyroidism and ophthalmopathy. RNA transcripts yielded amplified TCR beta CDR3 regions. TCR CDR3 underwent first-round RT-PCR with the HTBI primer set. One entry per CDR3 protein, called by TCRdb with MiXCR from the multiplex PCR reads. Here the sample spans approximately 600,000 distinct CDR3 sequences, 14% to 15% being singletons. The sample taken for sequencing was blood. The receptors were gathered from a woman aged 40 to 50 with Graves' ophthalmopathy.

This clonotype was detected many times. CDR3 DNA: TGTGCCAGCAGCTTAGCGACGGGGGACCTCTACGAGCAGTACTTC. Protein: CASSLATGDLYEQYF. The chain carries TRBV7-2 and TRBJ2-7, with D perhaps matching TRBD2 (6 bases). This CDR3 has 15 amino acids. Germline V gives CDR1 SGHTA, CDR2 FQGNSA. Trimming pared 0 bases from V and 3 bases from J, leaving 12 bases between.

J is TRBJ2-5 and V is TRBV20-1; D is tentatively TRBD1 or TRBD2 (5 bases each). Germline CDR1 DFQATT, CDR2 SNEGSKA (reference sequence). The CDR3 is 13 amino acids. Trimming cost V 3 bases and J 5 bases, with 13 bases left between them. The DNA of the CDR3 is TGCAGTGCTAGTGTGGACTCAGGGGAGACCCAGTACTTC. Amino acids: CSASVDSGETQYF.

CDR3 loop: CASSTRLTGELFF. The CDR3 nucleotides read TGTGCCAGCAGCACCCGACTCACCGGGGAGCTGTTTTTT. The chain employs TRBV11-2 and TRBJ2-2, with D hard to call. Per the germline V gene, CDR1 is SGHAT and CDR2 is FQNNGV. V lost 5 bases to trimming and J lost 4 bases, with 8 bases between them. There are 13 residues in the CDR3.

This clonotype was found many times. The CDR3 sequence: CASSLLEAVADQPQHF. Written as DNA, the CDR3 is TGTGCCAGCAGTTTATTGGAGGCGGTGGCCGATCAGCCCCAGCATTTT. This chain links TRBV28 with TRBJ1-5; no clear D gene. This CDR3 comprises 16 residues. Germline V gene data show CDR1 as MDHEN and CDR2 as SYDVKM. V was cut by 1 base and J by 5 bases, with 15 bases left in between. Looking up the rest from reference TRBV28 and TRBJ1-5 gives the full variable domain: DVKVTQSSRYLVKRTGEKVFLECVQDMDHENMFWYRQDPGLGLRLIYFSYDVKMKEKGDIPEGYSVSREKKERFSLILESASTNQTSMYLCASSLLEAVADQPQHFGDGTRLSIL.

This clonotype was seen a few times. Possible read error: a much larger clone is one base away. The final CDR3 position lacks the conserved phenylalanine or tryptophan, pointing to a likely read error. The rearrangement joins TRBV11-2 to TRBJ2-7, with 10 bases that match TRBD2. This CDR3 region has 15 residues. V gave up 9 bases and J gave up 0 bases; unmatched junction bases: 8. Looked up from germline, CDR1 is SGHAT and CDR2 is FQNNGV. The CDR3 sequence: CASGLSGRASYEQYY. In nucleotides, the CDR3 is TGTGCCAGTGGACTAAGCGGGAGGGCCTCCTACGAGCAGTACTAC.

This clonotype was found many times. The CDR3 DNA reads as TGTGCCTGGAGTCCAGCCCAAGAGACCCAGTACTTC. This sequence encodes CAWSPAQETQYF. The genes are TRBV30 and TRBJ2-5, with D uncertain. There are 12 residues in the CDR3. In germline, CDR1 is GTSNPN, CDR2 SVGIG (reference sequence). Deletions cut 2 bases from V and 1 base from J, with 5 bases between. The variable domain in full, with the rest retrieved from reference TRBV30 and TRBJ2-5, is SQTIHQWPATLVQPVGSPLSLECTVEGTSNPNLYWYRQAAGRGLQLLFYSVGIGQISSEVPQNLSASRPQDRQFILSSKKLLLSDSGFYLCAWSPAQETQYFGPGTRLLVL.

This clonotype was seen ten or more times. The J gene is TRBJ2-7, the V gene TRBV11-1, with D perhaps matching TRBD1 (6 bases). Germline V lookup: CDR1 SGHAT, CDR2 FQDESV (reference sequence). There are 14 residues in the CDR3. V was clipped by 3 bases and J by 4 bases, with 13 bases between them. As DNA, the CDR3 is TGTGCCAGCAGCTTGGGGACACTGGATTACGAGCAGTACTTC. Translated, it gives CASSLGTLDYEQYF. Looking up the rest from reference TRBV11-1 and TRBJ2-7 gives the full variable domain: EAEVAQSPRYKITEKSQAVAFWCDPISGHATLYWYRQILGQGPELLVQFQDESVVDDSQLPKDRFSAERLKGVDSTLKIQPAELGDSAMYLCASSLGTLDYEQYFGPGTRLTVT.

This clonotype was detected many times. The chain combines TRBV4-1 with TRBJ2-2, with TRBD2 matching over 8 bases. The germline CDR1 and CDR2 sequences are MGHRA and YSYEKL. V lost 5 bases, J lost 5 bases, and 7 bases stayed unmatched. CDR3 length: 15 amino acids. The CDR3 spells CASSYSGTGTGELFF. CDR3 bases: TGCGCCAGCAGCTATAGCGGGACTGGAACCGGGGAGCTGTTTTTT.

A few counts support this clonotype. This chain connects TRBV30 to TRBJ1-6, with D perhaps matching TRBD1 (6 bases). V lost 3 bases, J lost 7 bases, and 10 bases lay in between. CDR1 and CDR2 (germline): GTSNPN, SVGIG (reference sequence). This CDR3 spans 13 amino acids. The CDR3: CAWSPGANSPLHF. Written as DNA, the CDR3 is TGTGCCTGGAGCCCAGGGGCGAATTCACCCCTCCACTTT.

This clonotype showed up many times. The V call is TRBV6-1, the J call TRBJ1-2; D is unclear. The CDR3 has 15 amino acids. Trimming shortened V by 5 bases and J by 1 base, and 14 bases separated the two germline ends. CDR1 and CDR2 from the germline V gene are MNHNS and SASEGT. The CDR3 is CASSRVGIINYGYTF. The DNA of the CDR3 is TGTGCCAGCAGTCGGGTCGGCATCATTAACTATGGCTACACCTTC.

The chain uses TRBV11-2 and TRBJ2-7; 9 bases are a match to TRBD1. Germline CDR1 reads SGHAT; CDR2 reads FQNNGV. The CDR3 is 17 residues long. V lost 11 bases, J lost 1 base, and 18 bases stayed unmatched. The CDR3 DNA is TGTGCCCTTAGATGTATACGACGACAGGGGGGTTCCTACGAGCAGTACTTC. Translated, it gives CALRCIRRQGGSYEQYF. Supplemented by reference TRBV11-2 and TRBJ2-7, the full variable domain reads EAGVAQSPRYKIIEKRQSVAFWCNPISGHATLYWYQQILGQGPKLLIQFQNNGVVDDSQLPKDRFSAERLKGVDSTLKIQPAKLEDSAVYLCALRCIRRQGGSYEQYFGPGTRLTVT.

In this sample, this clonotype turned up many times. This sequence joins TRBV29-1 and TRBJ1-1; D perhaps matches TRBD1 (6 bases). Trimming took off 0 bases at V and 10 bases at J, with 9 bases between the two ends. The CDR3 is made up of 11 amino acids. The germline V gene has CDR1 SQVTM and CDR2 ANQGSEA. CDR3 amino acids: CSVEDGGPAFF. DNA for the CDR3: TGCAGCGTTGAAGACGGGGGGCCAGCTTTCTTT.

This clonotype was counted many times. The rearrangement uses TRBV29-1 and TRBJ2-2; possibly TRBD2 for D (6 bases). This CDR3 region has 14 residues. Germline lookup yields CDR1 SQVTM and CDR2 ANQGSEA. V was pared by 3 bases and J by 5 bases, with 13 bases between. Here the CDR3 DNA reads TGCAGCGTTGAGGGGGACGGGAGAACCGGGGAGCTGTTTTTT. It encodes CSVEGDGRTGELFF.

This clonotype was seen only once. J is TRBJ1-1 and V is TRBV4-3; TRBD1 matches at 8 bases. The CDR3 contains 16 residues. Trimming removed 4 bases from V and 1 base from J; junction bases left unmatched: 8. Germline CDR1 LGHNA, CDR2 YSLEER. CDR3 sequence (DNA): TGCGCCAGCAGCCGGAATCCCAGGGGGCGGAACACTGAAGCTTTCTTT. This sequence encodes CASSRNPRGRNTEAFF.

The sample holds many counts of this clonotype. This sequence joins TRBV6-5 and TRBJ2-7; 10 nucleotides line up with TRBD2. CDR3 length: 15 residues. Germline lookup yields CDR1 MNHEY and CDR2 SVGAGI. The trim removed 4 bases at V and 5 bases at J, leaving 8 bases unmatched. The CDR3 coding sequence is TGTGCCAGCAGTTTTCTAGCGGGAGAGGGCCACGAGCAGTACTTC. Translated: CASSFLAGEGHEQYF.

This clonotype was found many times. This chain links TRBV18 with TRBJ1-2; 8 positions match TRBD1. Germline V CDR1 and CDR2: KGHSH, LQKENI. CDR3 length equals 15 residues. The ends lost 5 bases at V and 4 bases at J; junction bases unmatched: 9. The CDR3 DNA is TGTGCCAGCTCAACAATAACGGGACAGGCCTATGGCTACACCTTC. It specifies CASSTITGQAYGYTF.